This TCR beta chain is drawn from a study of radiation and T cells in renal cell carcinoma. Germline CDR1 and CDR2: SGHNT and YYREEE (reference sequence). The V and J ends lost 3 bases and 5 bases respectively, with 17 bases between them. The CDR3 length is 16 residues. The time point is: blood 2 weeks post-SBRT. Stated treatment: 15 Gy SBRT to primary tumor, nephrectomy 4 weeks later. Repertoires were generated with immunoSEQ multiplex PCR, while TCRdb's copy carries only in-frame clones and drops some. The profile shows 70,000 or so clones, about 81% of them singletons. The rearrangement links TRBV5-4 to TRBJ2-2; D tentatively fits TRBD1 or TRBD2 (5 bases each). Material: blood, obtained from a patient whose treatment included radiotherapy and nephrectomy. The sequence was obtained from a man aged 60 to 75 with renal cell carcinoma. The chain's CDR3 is CASSWAGGAGTGELFF. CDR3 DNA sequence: TGTGCCAGCAGCTGGGCGGGTGGGGCCGGGACCGGGGAGCTGTTTTTT.